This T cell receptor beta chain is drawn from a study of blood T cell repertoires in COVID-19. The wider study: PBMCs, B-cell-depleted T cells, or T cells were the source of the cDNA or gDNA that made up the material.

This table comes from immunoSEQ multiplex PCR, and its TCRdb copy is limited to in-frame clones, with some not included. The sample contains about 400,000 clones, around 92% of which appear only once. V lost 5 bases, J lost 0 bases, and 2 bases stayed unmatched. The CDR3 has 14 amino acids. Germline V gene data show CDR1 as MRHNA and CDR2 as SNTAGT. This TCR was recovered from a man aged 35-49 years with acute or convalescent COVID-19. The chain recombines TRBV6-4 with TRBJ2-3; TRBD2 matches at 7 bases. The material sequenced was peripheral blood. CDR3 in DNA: TGTGCCAGCAGTCCCGGGGGGAGCACAGATACGCAGTATTTT. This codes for CASSPGGSTDTQYF.